This TCR beta chain was found in a study of blood T cell repertoires in COVID-19. Study-level information: COVID-19 samples from acute and convalescent phases originated in the United States, Italy and Spain. The cDNA or gDNA used as material had been derived from T cells, B-cell-depleted T cells, or PBMCs.

V was clipped by 0 bases and J by 3 bases, with 13 bases between them. Germline V gene sequence: CDR1 SGHTS, CDR2 YDEGEE. CDR3 length equals 15 residues. Authors' analysis steps: Nucleated cell number was recorded as an estimate derived from reference gene primer amplification. Libraries were prepared by immunoSEQ multiplex PCR; TCRdb keeps only in-frame clonotypes and omits some of them. V and J calls and clone size are given by that table; D and trimming were obtained from the DNA. Seen here are 350,000 to 450,000 clones, 85% observed once, and the top ten hold 3.5% to 4%. V and J are TRBV5-8 and TRBJ2-7; no clear D. This clonotype was obtained from a woman between 18 and 30 years old with acute or convalescent COVID-19. Sequences were obtained from peripheral blood. CDR3 protein: CASSLEYGLNYEQYF. For the CDR3, the DNA is TGTGCCAGCAGCTTGGAGTATGGCTTAAACTACGAGCAGTACTTC.